This T cell receptor (beta chain) was identified in a study of OX40 agonist ivuxolimab in advanced cancers. About the study: Eligibility admitted prior anti-PD-1, anti-PD-L1 or anti-CTLA-4 therapy; 35% to 40% had some. Partial responses occurred in Three dose-escalation patients, one with hepatocellular carcinoma and two with cutaneous melanoma.

J gave up 3 bases and V 1 base, and 1 base lay outside the gene matches. Per germline, CDR1 SGHRS and CDR2 YFSETQ. The length of the CDR3 is 14 residues. Method: immunoSEQ multiplex PCR; TCRdb's copy keeps in-frame clones and lacks some. The sample carries tens of thousands of clones, 88% recorded once. This sample comprised CD4+ or CD8+ T cells sorted from blood, obtained in a trial of the OX40 agonist ivuxolimab. This TCR was sampled from an adult with an advanced solid tumor such as melanoma, head and neck, liver or kidney cancer. J is TRBJ2-3 and V is TRBV5-1; 8 nucleotides match TRBD2. The CDR3 DNA follows: TGCGCCAGCAGCTTGAGCGGGGGAACAGATACGCAGTATTTT. The encoded protein is CASSLSGGTDTQYF.